Detailed here is one T cell receptor (beta chain). Its antigen remains unidentified. This entry belongs to a study of graft-versus-host responses after intestinal transplantation. Study information: Transplant recipients had multivisceral, liver-intestinal, or isolated intestinal grafts.

The CDR3 has 17 residues. Measured with immunoSEQ multiplex PCR; TCRdb has only the in-frame clones, and not every one. The sample holds more than 80,000 clones, under 85% seen once. Study conclusions and caveats: GvH clonotypes were identified within recipient marrow, with a subset emerging first in ileum or blood. Peak circulating GvH clone levels were associated with early post-transplant HvG declines.

The V gene is TRBV21-1, the J gene TRBJ1-3; the table's D call, TRBD1, has no DNA check behind it. TRBV21-1 is termed a pseudogene. This receptor was taken from a human donor who received an intestinal transplant. The sequenced sample was unstimulated CD8+ T cells sorted from spleen or lymph node cells, obtained before intestinal transplant. This CDR3 is CASSKGPQGQGGNTIYF. CDR3 DNA sequence: TGTGCCAGCAGCAAAGGGCCCCAGGGACAGGGTGGAAACACCATATATTTT.